The 30 T cell receptor beta chains presented below share a single source sample, sequenced in a study of T cells in Graves' hyperthyroidism and ophthalmopathy. RNA transcripts provided the source from which TCR beta CDR3 regions were amplified. The HTBI set primed first-round TCR CDR3 RT-PCR. TCRdb fed the multiplex PCR reads into MiXCR, producing one record per CDR3 protein. The sample lists approximately 600,000 distinct CDR3 sequences; over 11% were seen once. Sequencing input: blood. The receptor source for this set is a woman aged 25-40 years with Graves' hyperthyroidism that later progressed to Graves' ophthalmopathy.

This clonotype was recorded many times. V is TRBV12-3 or TRBV12-4 and J is TRBJ2-5; 10 nucleotides align to TRBD1. With V trimmed by 6 bases and J by 5 bases, 6 bases remained unmatched. The CDR3 is 14 residues long. CDR3: CASRRQGAGETQYF. CDR3 coding DNA: TGTGCCAGCAGACGACAGGGGGCGGGGGAGACCCAGTACTTC.

In this sample, this clonotype turned up many times. The rearrangement uses TRBV2 and TRBJ2-3; 8 nucleotides match TRBD2. CDR3 length: 16 residues. With 7 bases clipped from V and 0 bases from J, the junction kept 9 bases outside the gene matches. Germline lookup yields CDR1 SNHLY and CDR2 FYNNEI. The CDR3: CASNPPTSGSTDTQYF. DNA of the CDR3: TGTGCCAGCAACCCCCCTACTAGCGGAAGCACAGATACGCAGTATTTT.

The V call is TRBV7-3, the J call TRBJ2-2; D tentatively fits TRBD1 or TRBD2 (5 bases each). V lost 5 bases, J lost 7 bases, and 11 bases lay in between. Per germline, CDR1 SGHTA and CDR2 FQGTGA. The CDR3 runs 13 residues. The CDR3 DNA is TGTGCCAGCAGCGTTCAGGGAGACGGGGAGCTGTTTTTT. It yields the protein CASSVQGDGELFF.

This clonotype was observed a few times. This rearrangement joins TRBV5-4 to TRBJ2-5; 8 bases agree with TRBD2. V lost 4 bases and J lost 5; bases outside the gene matches: 10. CDR1 is SGHNT, CDR2 YYREEE, per germline (reference sequence). The CDR3 consists of 15 residues. CDR3 protein: CASSRRSGSLETQYF. The DNA for the CDR3 is TGTGCCAGCAGCCGGAGGAGCGGGAGTCTGGAGACCCAGTACTTC. Filled out from reference TRBV5-4 and TRBJ2-5, the complete variable domain reads ETGVTQSPTHLIKTRGQQVTLRCSSQSGHNTVSWYQQALGQGPQFIFQYYREEENGRGNFPPRFSGLQFPNYSSELNVNALELDDSALYLCASSRRSGSLETQYFGPGTRLLVL.

The sample holds many counts of this clonotype. The chain couples TRBV12-3 or TRBV12-4 to TRBJ2-6; TRBD1 is a possible D gene (5 bases). V shed 3 bases and J shed 0 bases, with 12 bases lying between them. CDR3 length equals 17 residues. CDR3 sequence: CASSFWQGNSGANVLTF. In DNA, the CDR3 is TGTGCCAGCAGTTTCTGGCAGGGTAACTCTGGGGCCAACGTCCTGACTTTC.

This clonotype has a count of ten or more. The chain combines TRBV7-9 with TRBJ1-2; D not resolved. The CDR3 contains 11 residues. Per the germline V gene, CDR1 is SEHNR and CDR2 is FQNEAQ (reference sequence). Trimming removed 5 bases at V and 8 bases at J, with 9 bases between. The chain's CDR3 is CASSRYTGYTF. The CDR3 nucleotides read TGTGCCAGCAGCCGATACACAGGCTACACCTTC.

In its sample, this clonotype was seen a few times. The chain joins TRBV9 to TRBJ1-1; TRBD1 matches 8 bases. This CDR3 is built from 13 residues. Germline V gene data show CDR1 as SGDLS and CDR2 as YYNGEE. The V gene end was trimmed by 1 base and the J gene end by 7 bases; junction bases not matched to a gene: 3. CDR3 sequence (DNA): TGTGCCAGCAGCGTATCAGGGGGCCTTGAAGCTTTCTTT. Amino acid sequence: CASSVSGGLEAFF.

This clonotype was observed many times. The rearrangement uses TRBV6-2 or TRBV6-3 and TRBJ2-5; D is undetermined. CDR1 is MNHEY, CDR2 SVGEGT, per germline. The V and J ends lost 6 bases and 1 base respectively, with 9 bases between them. The CDR3 has 13 residues. The CDR3 bases are TGTGCCAGCAGGATGACATTCCAAGAGACCCAGTACTTC. This sequence encodes CASRMTFQETQYF.

This clonotype was detected many times. The J gene is TRBJ1-2, the V gene TRBV6-2 or TRBV6-3, with D maybe TRBD1 (5 bases). This CDR3 comprises 12 residues. V dropped 2 bases and J dropped 7 bases, with 8 bases sitting between them. The V gene's germline CDR1 is MNHEY and CDR2 SVGEGT. Here the CDR3 reads CASSYQGRGYTF. CDR3 nucleotide sequence: TGTGCCAGCAGTTACCAGGGCCGTGGCTACACCTTC.

The chain carries TRBV30 and TRBJ1-1; D ambiguous. CDR1 is GTSNPN, CDR2 SVGIG, per germline (reference sequence). The CDR3 has 14 amino acids. V was cut by 4 bases and J by 1 base, with 13 bases left in between. In nucleotides, the CDR3 is TGTGCCTGGACCCCGGAGGGTTCGAACACTGAAGCTTTCTTT. Translating gives CAWTPEGSNTEAFF.

This clonotype was observed at least ten times. The J gene is TRBJ2-3, the V gene TRBV28, with TRBD2 identical over 7 bases. J was trimmed by 0 bases and V by 2 bases; bases with no gene match: 11. The CDR3 contains 18 residues. Germline V lookup: CDR1 MDHEN, CDR2 SYDVKM. The CDR3 coding sequence is TGTGCCAGCAGTTTACTTGGGGGAGGGAGAGCTAGCACAGATACGCAGTATTTT. Encoded protein: CASSLLGGGRASTDTQYF.

This clonotype appeared many times. The V gene is TRBV11-2, the J gene TRBJ1-6; D gene uncertain. The CDR3 extends over 15 amino acids. With 5 bases removed from V and 1 base from J, the gap between germline ends came to 9 bases. CDR1 SGHAT and CDR2 FQNNGV come from the germline V gene. The CDR3 region is CASSRMGSYNSPLHF. CDR3 bases: TGTGCCAGCAGCCGAATGGGTTCCTATAATTCACCCCTCCACTTT.

The chain has TRBV6-4 and TRBJ2-1; a possible D gene is TRBD2 (6 bases). The V gene lost 4 bases and the J gene lost 0 bases, with 10 bases spanning the gap. CDR1 and CDR2 (germline): MRHNA, SNTAGT. The CDR3 is 15 residues long. The CDR3 region has the DNA TGTGCCAGCAGTGCTAGCGAAAACTCCTACAATGAGCAGTTCTTC. It encodes CASSASENSYNEQFF.

Only a few counts were recorded for this clonotype. The V and J genes are TRBV19 and TRBJ2-5; D is ambiguous. Germline CDR1 LNHDA, CDR2 SQIVND (reference sequence). The CDR3 runs to 12 residues. The ends were cut back, 1 base at V and 5 bases at J, with 5 bases in the middle. Here the CDR3 DNA reads TGTGCCAGTAGTATAGGGCCGGAGACCCAGTACTTC. Translating gives CASSIGPETQYF.

For this clonotype: Germline and junction disagree at one end, which may indicate a read error. This rearrangement joins TRBV19 to TRBJ2-7; TRBD2 aligns across 9 bases. The length of the CDR3 is 17 residues. CDR1 and CDR2 from the germline V gene are LNHDA and SQIVND (reference sequence). CDR3 sequence: CANSIGAGGSPRNEQYF. In nucleotides, the CDR3 is TGTGCCAATAGTATAGGAGCGGGAGGCTCCCCGAGGAACGAGCAGTACTTC.

This clonotype was counted many times. V and J are TRBV2 and TRBJ2-5; D may be TRBD2 (6 bases). The CDR3 runs 15 residues. Trimming shortened V by 7 bases and J by 2 bases, and 17 bases separated the two germline ends. Germline V gene data show CDR1 as SNHLY and CDR2 as FYNNEI. CDR3 amino acids: CASIMLLAIQETQYF. The CDR3 DNA reads TGTGCCAGCATAATGCTGCTAGCGATACAAGAGACCCAGTACTTC.

The chain employs TRBV3-1 and TRBJ2-2; tentative D call: TRBD1 (5 bases). This CDR3 comprises 15 residues. Trimming removed 1 base at V and 3 bases at J, with 9 bases between. Per the germline V gene, CDR1 is LGHDT and CDR2 is YNNKEL (reference sequence). As DNA, the CDR3 is TGTGCCAGCAGCCAAGGGACACCTTACACCGGGGAGCTGTTTTTT. Amino acid sequence: CASSQGTPYTGELFF.

This clonotype was found many times. The chain carries TRBV2 and TRBJ2-2; no reliable D call. The CDR3 spans 15 residues. CDR1 is SNHLY, CDR2 FYNNEI, per germline. V was shortened by 4 bases and J by 0 bases, with 9 bases between the two germline ends. This chain's CDR3 is CASSGYVTNTGELFF. The CDR3 region has the DNA TGTGCCAGCAGTGGGTACGTCACGAACACCGGGGAGCTGTTTTTT.

This clonotype was detected ten times or more. The chain links TRBV3-1 to TRBJ2-7; tentatively, D is TRBD2 (5 bases). This CDR3 is 14 amino acids long. Germline values: CDR1 LGHDT, CDR2 YNNKEL (reference sequence). Trimming cost V 6 bases and J 6 bases, with 18 bases left between them. CDR3 nucleotides: TGTGCCAGCAGACACCGGGGTTGGGGTGGCGAGCAGTACTTC. Amino acid sequence: CASRHRGWGGEQYF.

The V call is TRBV7-3, the J call TRBJ2-2; D might be TRBD2 (6 bases). Germline CDR1 is SGHTA and CDR2 is FQGTGA. The CDR3 loop spans 19 amino acids. V lost 4 bases and J lost 3, with 24 bases in between. The CDR3 bases are TGTGCCAGCAGCTCCTACATTGCTAGCGTGTATGGGCACACCGGGGAGCTGTTTTTT. It specifies CASSSYIASVYGHTGELFF.

The V call is TRBV2, the J call TRBJ2-1; tentative D call: TRBD1 (5 bases). Trimming removed 3 bases from V and 9 bases from J, with 9 bases in between. Germline-derived CDR1 and CDR2 are SNHLY and FYNNEI. The CDR3 covers 12 residues. Here the CDR3 reads CASSETDGEQFF. DNA for the CDR3: TGTGCCAGCAGTGAGACAGACGGTGAGCAGTTCTTC. Supplemented by reference TRBV2 and TRBJ2-1, the full variable domain reads EPEVTQTPSHQVTQMGQEVILRCVPISNHLYFYWYRQILGQKVEFLVSFYNNEISEKSEIFDDQFSVERPDGSNFTLKIRSTKLEDSAMYFCASSETDGEQFFGPGTRLTVL.

This clonotype showed up many times. The chain has TRBV7-9 and TRBJ2-7; TRBD1 aligns across 10 bases. The V segment lost 5 bases and the J segment 7 bases; nucleotides outside the gene matches: 11. Germline V gene data show CDR1 as SEHNR and CDR2 as FQNEAQ (reference sequence). The CDR3 loop spans 15 amino acids. DNA for the CDR3: TGTGCCAGCAGCCTTCCGGACAGGGGGATAGAAGAGCAGTACTTC. Amino acid sequence: CASSLPDRGIEEQYF.

In this sample, this clonotype turned up many times. This rearrangement joins TRBV15 to TRBJ2-5; D remains unclear. V was cut by 0 bases and J by 1 base, with 9 bases left in between. The germline gives CDR1 LNHNV, CDR2 YYDKDF (reference sequence). The CDR3 contains 15 residues. In DNA, the CDR3 is TGTGCCACCAGCAGAGATCCCGGACCCCAAGAGACCCAGTACTTC. It is translated as CATSRDPGPQETQYF.

In this sample, this clonotype turned up many times. This chain joins TRBV11-2 and TRBJ1-3; D is undetermined. Germline assignment: CDR1 SGHAT and CDR2 FQNNGV. The CDR3 extends over 15 amino acids. The germline V and J ends were trimmed by 4 bases and 3 bases, with 13 bases remaining between them. The DNA for the CDR3 is TGTGCCAGCAGCTCCCCTGGCAGAATTGGAAACACCATATATTTT. Translated: CASSSPGRIGNTIYF.

The chain is built from TRBV27 and TRBJ2-7; D is ambiguous. V gave up 1 base and J gave up 6 bases, with 13 bases separating them. CDR1 and CDR2 from the germline V gene are MNHEY and SMNVEV (reference sequence). The CDR3 spans 14 residues. The CDR3 region has the DNA TGTGCCAGCAGTTTATGGGATCCCCCCGGCGAGCAGTACTTC. Translating it yields CASSLWDPPGEQYF.

This clonotype was picked up many times. J is TRBJ2-6 and V is TRBV28, with 9 bases lining up with TRBD1. J was trimmed by 0 bases and V by 6 bases; bases with no gene match: 9. CDR3 length: 18 amino acids. Germline V gives CDR1 MDHEN, CDR2 SYDVKM. For the CDR3, the DNA is TGTGCCAGCAGGCCCCGGACAGGGGTATACTCTGGGGCCAACGTCCTGACTTTC. Translating gives CASRPRTGVYSGANVLTF. Using reference TRBV28 and TRBJ2-6 for the parts outside the CDR3, the full variable domain is DVKVTQSSRYLVKRTGEKVFLECVQDMDHENMFWYRQDPGLGLRLIYFSYDVKMKEKGDIPEGYSVSREKKERFSLILESASTNQTSMYLCASRPRTGVYSGANVLTFGAGSRLTVL.

This clonotype was observed many times. This chain joins TRBV3-1 and TRBJ1-2; D not certain. This CDR3 comprises 12 residues. Germline assignment: CDR1 LGHDT and CDR2 YNNKEL (reference sequence). The V end was cut by 4 bases, the J end by 8 bases, with 11 bases between. The CDR3 nucleotides read TGTGCCAGCAGCCTGGAGCCCTGGGGCTACACCTTC. Amino acid sequence: CASSLEPWGYTF.

Worth noting for this clonotype: A clone one base away is much larger, so this may be a read error. The V and J genes are TRBV29-1 and TRBJ2-3; weak D call: TRBD2 (6 bases). The germline CDR1 and CDR2 sequences are SQVTM and ANQGSEA. The length of the CDR3 is 15 residues. CDR3 coding DNA: TGCAGCGTCGGCCTACTAGCTCCCATGAAAGATACGCGGTATTTT. It yields the protein CSVGLLAPMKDTRYF.

In this sample, this clonotype turned up many times. The rearrangement joins TRBV28 to TRBJ2-5, with 8 bases that match TRBD2. Germline CDR1 reads MDHEN; CDR2 reads SYDVKM. V was clipped by 5 bases and J by 3 bases; unmatched bases: 8. The CDR3 runs to 15 residues. CDR3 nucleotides: TGTGCCAGCAGTCACTTACCGGGACTAGAAGAGACCCAGTACTTC. It specifies CASSHLPGLEETQYF.

In this sample, this clonotype turned up once. The CDR3 DNA reads TGTGCCAGCTCACCTTCGGTAAGAGGGTTGGACTCTTCTGGAAACACCATATATTTT. Protein: CASSPSVRGLDSSGNTIYF. J is TRBJ1-3 and V is TRBV18; D is unclear. The germline V gene encodes CDR1 KGHSH and CDR2 LQKENI. V was clipped by 3 bases and J by 1 base, with 22 bases between them. This CDR3 contains 19 residues.